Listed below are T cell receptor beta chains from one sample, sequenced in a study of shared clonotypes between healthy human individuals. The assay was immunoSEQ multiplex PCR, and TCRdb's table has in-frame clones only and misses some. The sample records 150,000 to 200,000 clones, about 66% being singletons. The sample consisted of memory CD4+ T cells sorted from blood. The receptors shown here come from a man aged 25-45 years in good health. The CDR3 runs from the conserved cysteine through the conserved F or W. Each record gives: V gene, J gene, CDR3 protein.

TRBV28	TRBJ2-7	CASSLSVLGEQYF
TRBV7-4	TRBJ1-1	CASSGDRGTEAFF
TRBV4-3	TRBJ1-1	CASSQTSSSQAFF
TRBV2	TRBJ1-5	CASSRDSLTNQPQHF
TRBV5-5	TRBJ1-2	CASSLFGSINGYTF
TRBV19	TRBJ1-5	CGGVYSNQPQHF
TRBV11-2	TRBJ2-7	CASSLLGTGAIRGSYEQYF
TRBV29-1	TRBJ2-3	CSVAPVLLTDTQYF
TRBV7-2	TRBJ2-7	CASSLGTGNYEQYF
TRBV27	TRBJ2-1	CASSPRTGLNEQFF
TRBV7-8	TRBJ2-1	CASSLGPGYNEQFF
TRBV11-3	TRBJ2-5	CASSKARGQETQYF
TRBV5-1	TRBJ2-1	CASSLAGTGSLNEQFF
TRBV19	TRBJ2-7	CASSPRTNYEQYF
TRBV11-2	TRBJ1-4	CASSLDRAATNEKLFF
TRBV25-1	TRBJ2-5	CASSDETQYF
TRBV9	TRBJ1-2	CASSELGNSNYGYTF
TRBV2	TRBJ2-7	CASRLTYEQYF
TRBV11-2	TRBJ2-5	CASRRGGGPQETQYF
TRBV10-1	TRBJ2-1	CASSDGVKRVF
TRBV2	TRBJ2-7	CASSEALRLAGDEQYF
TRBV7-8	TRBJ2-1	CASSFQGGGYNEQFF
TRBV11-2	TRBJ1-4	CASSLTGTDEKLFF
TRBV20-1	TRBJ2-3	CSAPIGDTQYF
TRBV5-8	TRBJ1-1	CASSLAVNRDTEAFF
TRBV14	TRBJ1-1	CASSQVGQGIGLGTEAFF
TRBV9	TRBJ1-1	CASSVDPPTGIYTEAFF
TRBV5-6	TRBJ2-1	CASSWDRDEQFF
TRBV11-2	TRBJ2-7	CASSLEGLVGRVTDPYEQYF
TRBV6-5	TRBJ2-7	CASRHGIYEQYF
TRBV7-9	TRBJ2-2	CASSSTRGGITNTGELFF